The T cell receptor (beta chain) described here comes from a study of blood T cell repertoires in COVID-19. As for the study in general: There were acute and convalescent COVID-19 samples, and they came from the United States, Italy and Spain. The cDNA or gDNA used as material had been derived from T cells, B-cell-depleted T cells, or PBMCs.

Original data processing: By means of reference gene primer amplification, nucleated cell counts were estimated. Some clones are missing from TCRdb's copy, which holds only in-frame ones; the method was immunoSEQ multiplex PCR. V and J calls and clone size are those listed in that table; D and trimming were worked out from the DNA. The repertoire has 200,000 to 250,000 clones, about 93% of them found once; the top ten carry under 2.5%. Participants' reported clinical history set cohort assignment. This clone was seen only once. Other DNA sequences from this sample encode an identical CDR3 as well. Specimen: PBMCs or T cells enriched from blood (not recorded which). The receptor was derived from a woman in her late teens or twenties who had recovered from COVID-19.

The CDR3 sequence: CASSGGEETQYF. CDR3 bases: TGTGCCAGTAGTGGGGGGGAAGAGACCCAGTACTTC. The chain couples TRBV19 to TRBJ2-5; TRBD2 agrees at 7 bases. J lost 3 bases, V lost 5 bases, and 0 bases had no gene match. The CDR3 has 12 residues. Germline values: CDR1 LNHDA, CDR2 SQIVND (reference sequence).